One and the same sample provided the 15 T cell receptor beta chains below, sequenced in a study of cytomegalovirus exposure and HLA in healthy donors. The assay was immunoSEQ multiplex PCR, and TCRdb's table has in-frame clones only and misses some. The sample records about 65,000 clones, 92% being singletons. Sequenced material: PBMCs. These receptors all stem from a woman between 18 and 29 years old in good health and CMV-seronegative.

The chain links TRBV11-2 to TRBJ2-2; 11 bases are a match to TRBD1. Germline V gene lookup returns CDR1 SGHAT and CDR2 FQNNGV. The ends lost 5 bases at V and 2 bases at J; junction bases unmatched: 4. The CDR3 consists of 16 residues. CDR3 DNA sequence: TGTGCCAGCAGCCCTAGGACAGGGGGCAACACCGGGGAGCTGTTTTTT. It codes for CASSPRTGGNTGELFF.

In its sample, this clone was seen a few times. The chain has TRBV2 and TRBJ2-2; 9 nucleotides line up with TRBD2. J was trimmed by 5 bases and V by 4 bases; bases with no gene match: 2. This CDR3 is 14 amino acids long. CDR1 is SNHLY and CDR2 is FYNNEI in the germline V gene. The chain's CDR3 is CASSGSGGTGELFF. The DNA of the CDR3 is TGTGCCAGCAGTGGAAGCGGGGGGACCGGGGAGCTGTTTTTT.

The rearrangement links TRBV5-8 to TRBJ1-1; tentatively, D is TRBD1 (5 bases). Germline loops: CDR1 SGHTS, CDR2 YDEGEE. V was trimmed by 1 base and J by 2 bases, leaving 12 bases between them. CDR3 length: 15 amino acids. The CDR3, as DNA: TGTGCCAGCAGCTTGATAGGGGATGTAAACACTGAAGCTTTCTTT. Residues: CASSLIGDVNTEAFF. The full variable domain, rest sourced from reference TRBV5-8 and TRBJ1-1, is EAGVTQSPTHLIKTRGQQATLRCSPISGHTSVYWYQQALGLGLQFLLWYDEGEERNRGNFPPRFSGRQFPNYSSELNVNALELEDSALYLCASSLIGDVNTEAFFGQGTRLTVV.

The sample holds one count of this clone. The chain links TRBV18 to TRBJ2-5, with unresolved D. Germline V lookup: CDR1 KGHSH, CDR2 LQKENI. The CDR3 totals 15 residues. The V and J ends lost 6 bases and 7 bases respectively, with 21 bases between them. This CDR3 reads CASSRNIERGRTQYF. CDR3 DNA sequence: TGTGCCAGCTCCCGAAACATCGAGCGAGGTCGGACCCAGTACTTC.

This clone occurred once. The V and J genes are TRBV7-9 and TRBJ2-3; 10 positions agree with TRBD1. The CDR3 contains 16 residues. V dropped 5 bases and J dropped 2; count of bases not matched to a gene: 7. Germline assignment: CDR1 SEHNR and CDR2 FQNEAQ (reference sequence). The CDR3 here is CASSVPGQGYTDTQYF. The CDR3 nucleotides read TGTGCCAGCAGCGTACCGGGACAGGGGTACACAGATACGCAGTATTTT. Combining the CDR3 with reference TRBV7-9 and TRBJ2-3 gives the whole variable domain DTGVSQNPRHKITKRGQNVTFRCDPISEHNRLYWYRQTLGQGPEFLTYFQNEAQLEKSRLLSDRFSAERPKGSFSTLEIQRTEQGDSAMYLCASSVPGQGYTDTQYFGPGTRLTVL.

This clone was seen just once. At one end the junction does not follow the germline gene, possibly because of a read error. This chain connects TRBV10-3 to TRBJ1-6, with 7 bases lining up with TRBD1. Per the germline V gene, CDR1 is ENHRY and CDR2 is SYGVKD. The CDR3 has 13 amino acids. CDR3 sequence: CAIREQGNSPLHF. DNA for the CDR3: TGTGCCATCCGTGAACAGGGGAATTCACCCCTCCACTTT.

The V call is TRBV27, the J call TRBJ2-1; TRBD1 matches at 11 bases. V dropped 2 bases and J dropped 8; count of bases not matched to a gene: 5. The CDR3 spans 15 residues. From germline, CDR1 is MNHEY and CDR2 SMNVEV (reference sequence). The CDR3 nucleotides are TGTGCCAGCAGTTTAAGCGGACAGGGGGCTGATGAGCAGTTCTTC. This encodes CASSLSGQGADEQFF.

The V gene is TRBV28, the J gene TRBJ1-2, with D tentatively TRBD1 (5 bases). The CDR3 loop spans 16 amino acids. V lost 5 bases to trimming and J lost 0 bases, with 16 bases between them. Germline values: CDR1 MDHEN, CDR2 SYDVKM. This CDR3 is CASSNPLGGTNYGYTF. CDR3 coding DNA: TGTGCCAGCAGTAACCCCCTCGGGGGAACTAACTATGGCTACACCTTC.

This rearrangement joins TRBV30 to TRBJ2-1; a possible D gene is TRBD1 (6 bases). Germline CDR1 and CDR2: GTSNPN and SVGIG (reference sequence). The V gene lost 2 bases and the J gene lost 3 bases, with 11 bases spanning the gap. This CDR3 comprises 14 residues. CDR3 in DNA: TGTGCCTGGAGTATGGGGGCTAGCTACAATGAGCAGTTCTTC. Protein: CAWSMGASYNEQFF.

The CDR3 sequence: CASSQGLAGGYNEQFF. CDR3 coding DNA: TGTGCCAGCAGCCAGGGACTAGCGGGAGGGTACAATGAGCAGTTCTTC. The rearrangement joins TRBV7-9 to TRBJ2-1, with TRBD2 matching 16 bases. Losses at the gene ends were 5 bases for V and 4 bases for J; bases not matched to a gene: 2. CDR1 is SEHNR and CDR2 is FQNEAQ in the germline V gene (reference sequence). The CDR3 is 16 amino acids.

The chain couples TRBV4-1 to TRBJ2-1, with D perhaps matching TRBD1 (6 bases). The V end lost 4 bases, the J end lost 10 bases, and 14 bases lay between the germline ends. CDR1 is MGHRA, CDR2 YSYEKL, per germline. This CDR3 is 13 amino acids long. CDR3 sequence: CASSPEGGIEQFF. DNA of the CDR3: TGCGCCAGCAGCCCCGAAGGGGGAATAGAGCAGTTCTTC.

This clone was observed a handful of times. This chain joins TRBV29-1 and TRBJ2-7; 8 bases match TRBD1. CDR1 SQVTM and CDR2 ANQGSEA come from the germline V gene. The CDR3 runs 13 residues. Trimming took 7 bases from V and 2 from J; bases not matched to a gene: 7. In nucleotides, the CDR3 is TGCAGCGGTACTTACAGGGGGGCCTACGAGCAGTACTTC. Amino acid sequence: CSGTYRGAYEQYF.

The chain is built from TRBV6-1 and TRBJ2-3; TRBD1 matches 7 bases. The CDR3 spans 13 residues. The junction had 4 bases not matched to a gene; V was cut back by 4 bases and J by 6 bases. Per germline, CDR1 MNHNS and CDR2 SASEGT. CDR3 bases: TGTGCCAGCAGTGCGCAGGGGGTGGATACGCAGTATTTT. Translated: CASSAQGVDTQYF.

The rearrangement uses TRBV27 and TRBJ2-2; weak D call: TRBD2 (5 bases). The germline gives CDR1 MNHEY, CDR2 SMNVEV (reference sequence). Trimming took off 4 bases at V and 7 bases at J, with 16 bases between the two ends. The CDR3 runs to 15 residues. CDR3 amino acids: CASSSHLAWGGELFF. CDR3 nucleotides: TGTGCCAGCAGTTCCCACCTAGCCTGGGGCGGGGAGCTGTTTTTT.

The chain combines TRBV4-1 with TRBJ2-1; 9 positions agree with TRBD2. The germline CDR1 and CDR2 sequences are MGHRA and YSYEKL. With V trimmed by 0 bases and J by 7 bases, 7 bases remained unmatched. The CDR3 totals 16 residues. The CDR3 loop reads CASSQDEGGGANEQFF. CDR3 coding DNA: TGCGCCAGCAGCCAAGATGAAGGCGGGGGGGCAAATGAGCAGTTCTTC.